This section outlines one TCR beta chain sequence together with its context. Its antigen remains unidentified. Patients underwent thyroid surgery, and none had received any treatment before it. This sample was included in a study of metastatic and nonmetastatic thyroid tumors. Looking at the study overall: Malignant thyroid and benign thyroid patients provided blood and tumor or nodule tissue whose repertoires were compared. Study conclusions and caveats: It was reported that TCR beta diversity was significantly higher in malignant thyroid tumors than benign nodules, in blood and tumor.

CDR3 size: 14 residues. Germline CDR1 reads DFQATT; CDR2 reads SNEGSKA (reference sequence). V was shortened by 1 base and J by 7 bases, with 17 bases between the two germline ends. In the authors' methods: Built for papillary thyroid cancer, a distant-metastasis classifier drew on CDR3 differences across clinicopathological groups. TCRdb reprocessed the PCR reads using MiXCR. The V and J calls and clone size come from TCRdb's table, not from the authors' own analysis. The sample has about 18,000 clones; roughly 27% are singletons. The sequence was collected from a male donor with papillary thyroid cancer or a benign thyroid nodule (not recorded which). Some clones in this sample may be carry-over from other donors' samples. This rearrangement joins TRBV20-1 to TRBJ2-7; either TRBD1 or TRBD2 may supply D (5 bases each). Source material: tumor tissue. The CDR3 sequence: CSARVSGTLVEQYF. The CDR3 region has the DNA TGCAGTGCTAGAGTGTCGGGGACCCTCGTAGAGCAGTACTTC.